These T cell receptor beta chains were read from a single sample in a study of shared clonotypes between healthy human individuals. Assay used: immunoSEQ multiplex PCR; TCRdb lists only in-frame clones, some missing. The data show roughly 640,000 clones, approximately 97% seen once. Sequencing was carried out using naive CD4+ T cells sorted from blood. Source of these receptors: a woman in her 30s in good health. Both conserved end residues are part of each CDR3. D genes are given only for firm matches. Clone size is stated in some rows and not others, as once, few, many or a class when expanded.

V gene: TRBV9
clone size: NA
J gene: TRBJ2-3
D gene: NA
CDR3 protein: CASSVTQDTDTQYF

V gene: TRBV19
clone size: NA
J gene: NA
D gene: NA
CDR3 protein: CASRTSGAFYEQYF

V gene: TRBV30
clone size: NA
J gene: TRBJ1-6
D gene: NA
CDR3 protein: CAWRTTLSPLHF

V gene: TRBV5-6
clone size: NA
J gene: TRBJ2-3
D gene: NA
CDR3 protein: CASSLEGRVADTQYF

V gene: TRBV28
clone size: NA
J gene: TRBJ2-7
D gene: NA
CDR3 protein: CASSFRELYEQYF

V gene: TRBV10-2
clone size: NA
J gene: TRBJ1-2
D gene: NA
CDR3 protein: CASSAGSNYGYTF

V gene: TRBV5-1
clone size: NA
J gene: TRBJ2-1
D gene: NA
CDR3 protein: CASSFTAAAYNEQFF

V gene: TRBV6-5
clone size: once
J gene: TRBJ1-2
D gene: NA
CDR3 protein: CASSYGRGEAGYTF

V gene: TRBV18
clone size: NA
J gene: TRBJ2-4
D gene: TRBD1
CDR3 protein: CASSDRVGENIQYF

V gene: TRBV28
clone size: once
J gene: TRBJ2-7
D gene: TRBD2
CDR3 protein: CASSPTSAGGFNEQYF

V gene: TRBV28
clone size: NA
J gene: NA
D gene: NA
CDR3 protein: CASSLRGSEQYF

V gene: TRBV7-7
clone size: NA
J gene: TRBJ1-2
D gene: NA
CDR3 protein: CASSLAGLNYGYTF

V gene: TRBV19
clone size: NA
J gene: TRBJ2-1
D gene: TRBD2
CDR3 protein: CASTGSGSSYNEQFF

V gene: TRBV30
clone size: NA
J gene: TRBJ1-2
D gene: NA
CDR3 protein: CAWSVLGARHGYTF

V gene: TRBV5-1
clone size: NA
J gene: TRBJ2-7
D gene: TRBD2
CDR3 protein: CASSPSSGRAGEQYF

V gene: TRBV2
clone size: NA
J gene: TRBJ2-7
D gene: TRBD2
CDR3 protein: CASREGPGPEQYF

V gene: TRBV18
clone size: NA
J gene: TRBJ1-4
D gene: NA
CDR3 protein: CASSKGHWDEKLFF

V gene: TRBV19
clone size: NA
J gene: TRBJ2-1
D gene: NA
CDR3 protein: CASSPNPTGTYNEQFF

V gene: TRBV30
clone size: NA
J gene: TRBJ2-5
D gene: TRBD2
CDR3 protein: CAWTTSGRALETQYF

V gene: TRBV13
clone size: once
J gene: TRBJ1-5
D gene: TRBD1
CDR3 protein: CASSFGQGRVQQPQHF

V gene: TRBV4-1
clone size: NA
J gene: TRBJ1-3
D gene: TRBD1
CDR3 protein: CASRDQGDTIYF

V gene: TRBV29-1
clone size: NA
J gene: TRBJ2-5
D gene: NA
CDR3 protein: CSVLNRAFQETQYF

V gene: TRBV7-6
clone size: NA
J gene: TRBJ2-7
D gene: TRBD2
CDR3 protein: CASSQGGNEQYF

V gene: TRBV5-1
clone size: NA
J gene: TRBJ1-4
D gene: NA
CDR3 protein: CASAPRGLGVRRLFF

V gene: TRBV6-6
clone size: NA
J gene: TRBJ2-7
D gene: TRBD1
CDR3 protein: CASSYGTGAAYEQYF

V gene: TRBV5-1
clone size: NA
J gene: TRBJ2-2
D gene: TRBD2
CDR3 protein: CASSLGGLAGTGELFF

V gene: TRBV6-4
clone size: NA
J gene: TRBJ2-3
D gene: TRBD2
CDR3 protein: CASSRGLAGTDTQYF

V gene: TRBV25-1
clone size: NA
J gene: TRBJ1-2
D gene: NA
CDR3 protein: CASSESPGSHGYTF

V gene: TRBV7-9
clone size: once
J gene: TRBJ2-7
D gene: TRBD2
CDR3 protein: CASSLAMASGEQYF

V gene: TRBV7-3
clone size: NA
J gene: TRBJ2-2
D gene: NA
CDR3 protein: CASSLISGGTGELFF

V gene: TRBV19
clone size: once
J gene: TRBJ2-3
D gene: TRBD1
CDR3 protein: CASNHQGQGPDTQYF

V gene: TRBV29-1
clone size: NA
J gene: TRBJ2-1
D gene: TRBD2
CDR3 protein: CSVGLAGHNEQFF

V gene: TRBV5-1
clone size: once
J gene: TRBJ1-5
D gene: TRBD1
CDR3 protein: CASSVTGAPGQPQHF

V gene: TRBV7-3
clone size: NA
J gene: TRBJ2-2
D gene: NA
CDR3 protein: CASTFLVNTGELFF

V gene: TRBV28
clone size: NA
J gene: TRBJ1-2
D gene: NA
CDR3 protein: CASSLIGSYGYTF

V gene: TRBV28
clone size: NA
J gene: TRBJ2-5
D gene: TRBD1
CDR3 protein: CASSLAGTGGLNQETQYF

V gene: TRBV6-6
clone size: NA
J gene: TRBJ1-1
D gene: NA
CDR3 protein: CASAMTGNTEAFF

V gene: TRBV6-1
clone size: NA
J gene: TRBJ2-6
D gene: NA
CDR3 protein: CASSVQVTGANVLTF

V gene: TRBV28
clone size: NA
J gene: TRBJ1-2
D gene: NA
CDR3 protein: CASRPMKVGGYTF

V gene: TRBV10-1
clone size: NA
J gene: TRBJ2-3
D gene: TRBD1
CDR3 protein: CASSEPGTGKEDTQYF

V gene: TRBV11-2
clone size: NA
J gene: TRBJ2-7
D gene: NA
CDR3 protein: CASSFRSGQYF

V gene: TRBV6-1
clone size: NA
J gene: TRBJ2-2
D gene: NA
CDR3 protein: CASSGEIVGTGELFF